This T cell receptor (beta chain) was profiled in a study of blood T cell repertoires in COVID-19. About the study: Acute and convalescent COVID-19 specimens originated in the United States, Italy and Spain. Sources were T cells, B-cell-depleted T cells, or PBMCs; the material itself was cDNA or gDNA.

The germline V gene has CDR1 ENHRY and CDR2 SYGVKD. CDR3 size: 13 residues. With 4 bases removed from V and 5 bases from J, the gap between germline ends came to 12 bases. The table came from immunoSEQ multiplex PCR; TCRdb's copy has only in-frame clones and leaves some out. This table has 50,000 to 60,000 clones, 65% to 90% appearing once. This clonotype was obtained from a human donor in a cohort sampled during active COVID-19. Sequencing was carried out using peripheral blood. The chain carries TRBV10-3 and TRBJ2-7; tentative D call: TRBD2 (5 bases). CDR3 nucleotides: TGTGCCATCAGTGCAAGCGGAGCCCACGAGCAGTACTTC. Translation: CAISASGAHEQYF.